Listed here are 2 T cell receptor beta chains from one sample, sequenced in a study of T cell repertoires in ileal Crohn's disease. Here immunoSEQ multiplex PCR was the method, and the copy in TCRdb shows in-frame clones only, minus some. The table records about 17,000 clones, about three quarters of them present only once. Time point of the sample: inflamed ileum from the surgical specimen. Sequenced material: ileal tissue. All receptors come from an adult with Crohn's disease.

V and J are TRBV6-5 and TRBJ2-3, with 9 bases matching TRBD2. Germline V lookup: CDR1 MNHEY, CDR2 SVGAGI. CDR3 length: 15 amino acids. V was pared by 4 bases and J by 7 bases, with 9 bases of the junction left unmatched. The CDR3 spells CASSSGSGSVYTQYF. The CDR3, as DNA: TGTGCCAGCAGTTCGGGTAGCGGGAGCGTATATACGCAGTATTTT.

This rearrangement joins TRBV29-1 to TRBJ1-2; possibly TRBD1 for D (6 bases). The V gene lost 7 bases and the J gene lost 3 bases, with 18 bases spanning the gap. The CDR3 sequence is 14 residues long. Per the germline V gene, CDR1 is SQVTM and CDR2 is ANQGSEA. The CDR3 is CSAGGAGSDYGYTF. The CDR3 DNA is TGCAGCGCGGGGGGGGCAGGGTCAGACTATGGCTACACCTTC.